This TCR beta chain emerged from a study of T cells in women clearing cervical HPV infection. Study context: No precancer developed; the control's incident HPV16 infection cleared within 12 months. Case blood drawn at lesion detection; control blood after infection cleared.

V was pared by 1 base and J by 4 bases, with 4 bases of the junction left unmatched. The CDR3 is 16 residues long. CDR1 and CDR2 from the germline V gene are LNHDA and SQIVND (reference sequence). As for this clone: Its antigen is currently unknown. The read finishes 3 residues shy of the CDR3 end, and the germline J gene is used to complete it.

Findings and caveats of the study: TRBV6-7 relative abundance averaged approximately 0.1% in cases and less than 0.2% in controls.

Each participant carried one incident cervical HPV16 infection only. Method: immunoSEQ multiplex PCR; TCRdb's copy keeps in-frame clones and lacks some. This repertoire includes 30,000 or so clones. What was sequenced was blood buffy coat. This receptor was taken from a woman between 18 and 70 years old with a cervical HPV16 infection that either progressed to CIN3+ or cleared (not recorded which). V and J are TRBV19 and TRBJ2-2, with 9 bases lining up with TRBD1. The part of the CDR3 DNA that was read is TGTGCCAGTAGTATAGGGACAGGGGATGCCACCGGGGAG. The encoded protein is CASSIGTGDATGE. The whole CDR3 sequence is CASSIGTGDATGELFF. The full variable domain, with the rest looked up from reference TRBV19 and TRBJ2-2, is DGGITQSPKYLFRKEGQNVTLSCEQNLNHDAMYWYRQDPGQGLRLIYYSQIVNDFQKGDIAEGYSVSREKKESFPLTVTSAQKNPTAFYLCASSIGTGDATGELFFGEGSRLTVL.